The T cell receptor (beta chain) under discussion was sequenced for a study of cytomegalovirus exposure and HLA in healthy donors. At the level of the study: When 398 donors were genotyped, roughly 78% of them were found to fall in the Caucasian-associated ancestry cluster.

Study-wide results and caveats: Researchers reported that a few CMV-associated chains were confirmed in vitro as CMV antigen-specific. There were fewer than 200 TCR beta chains listed as cytomegalovirus-associated. When the data were analyzed later, several of the most significant clusters appeared to be linked to common viral pathogens.

The V end lost 6 bases, the J end lost 10 bases, and 20 bases lay between the germline ends. This CDR3 spans 15 amino acids. The germline CDR1 and CDR2 sequences are SGHDT and YYEEEE. PCR involved 60 Vbeta and 13 Jbeta primers. Profiled with immunoSEQ multiplex PCR; TCRdb holds only in-frame clones, not every one. The sample lists 95,000 to 110,000 clones, 74% occurring once. A remark on this clone: Its specificity is unknown.

The sequence was collected from a woman aged 40 to 50 in good health and CMV-seropositive. The chain employs TRBV5-6 and TRBJ1-6, with a possible D match to TRBD1 (6 bases). The sample comprised PBMCs. In DNA, the CDR3 is TGTGCCAGCAACACGTACCGCAGGGGAAAGTCACCCCTCCACTTT. It yields the protein CASNTYRRGKSPLHF.